One and the same sample provided the 22 T cell receptor beta chains below, sequenced in a study of control samples from healthy donors and cancer patients (TCRdb year 2020). Libraries were built with the immunoSEQ multiplex PCR assay. This is the immuneACCESS table as TCRdb keeps it, with only in-frame sequences that have V and J called. A part of the clones is gone; compared with another copy, unresolved V genes explain less than half, and the rest is unexplained. In all, the sample holds about 100,000 clones, and roughly nine tenths of those were seen once. In total, the top ten clones hold about 18% of the sample. The sequenced sample was blood. These receptors came from a woman aged 50 to 65 in good health.

The chain employs TRBV28 and TRBJ2-3; the D gene could be TRBD1 or TRBD2 (5 bases each). Per germline, CDR1 MDHEN and CDR2 SYDVKM. The CDR3 extends over 12 amino acids. V lost 5 bases, J lost 6 bases, and 9 bases lay in between. The CDR3 sequence: CASSRWGDTQYF. The CDR3 DNA is TGTGCCAGCAGTCGGTGGGGGGATACGCAGTATTTT.

The rearrangement joins TRBV7-2 to TRBJ1-1; D is possibly TRBD1 (6 bases). With 5 bases removed from V and 7 bases from J, the gap between germline ends came to 11 bases. There are 12 residues in the CDR3. CDR1 is SGHTA, CDR2 FQGNSA, per germline. CDR3 residues: CASSLRGSEAFF. CDR3 sequence (DNA): TGTGCCAGCAGCCTAAGGGGGAGTGAAGCTTTCTTT.

The chain carries TRBV5-4 and TRBJ2-2; 12 nucleotides agree with TRBD1. The CDR3 runs 19 residues. The trim removed 0 bases at V and 5 bases at J, leaving 11 bases unmatched. Germline V lookup: CDR1 SGHNT, CDR2 YYREEE (reference sequence). CDR3 sequence: CASSLDRGQGAKGTGELFF. CDR3 sequence (DNA): TGTGCCAGCAGCTTGGACCGGGGACAGGGGGCGAAGGGAACCGGGGAGCTGTTTTTT.

The chain uses TRBV12-5 and TRBJ1-2, with D tentatively TRBD1 (6 bases). Trimming removed 1 base at V and 5 bases at J, with 11 bases between. The CDR3 contains 14 residues. Germline V gives CDR1 LGHNT, CDR2 FRNRAP. The CDR3 sequence: CASGLEGGMYGYTF. The CDR3 coding sequence is TGTGCTAGTGGTTTGGAAGGGGGGATGTATGGCTACACCTTC. The full variable domain, completed using reference TRBV12-5 and TRBJ1-2, is DARVTQTPRHKVTEMGQEVTMRCQPILGHNTVFWYRQTMMQGLELLAYFRNRAPLDDSGMPKDRFSAEMPDATLATLKIQPSEPRDSAVYFCASGLEGGMYGYTFGSGTRLTVV.

The rearrangement links TRBV30 to TRBJ2-7, with 8 bases fitting TRBD1. This CDR3 comprises 18 residues. Germline loops: CDR1 GTSNPN, CDR2 SVGIG (reference sequence). Germline trimming cut 1 base from V and 2 bases from J; bases unmatched to any gene: 16. The CDR3 reads CAWSGRTGLHSSPYEQYV. CDR3 nucleotide sequence: TGTGCCTGGAGTGGCCGGACAGGGCTCCACAGTAGTCCCTACGAGCAGTACGTC.

The genes are TRBV7-8 and TRBJ2-5, with D possibly TRBD1 on 6 matching bases. Germline V gives CDR1 SGHVS, CDR2 FQNEAQ. V gave up 5 bases and J gave up 2 bases, with 12 bases separating them. CDR3 length equals 14 residues. The CDR3 is CASSRDRRQETQYF. As DNA, the CDR3 is TGTGCCAGCAGCCGAGACAGGCGACAAGAGACCCAGTACTTC.

The chain couples TRBV5-1 to TRBJ2-1, with D perhaps given as TRBD1 or TRBD2 (5 bases each). The V end was cut by 4 bases, the J end by 0 bases, with 11 bases between. Germline V gives CDR1 SGHRS, CDR2 YFSETQ. The CDR3 contains 15 residues. The CDR3 loop is CASSRGDDSYNEQFF. The CDR3 DNA is TGCGCCAGCAGCCGAGGGGATGACTCCTACAATGAGCAGTTCTTC.

This rearrangement joins TRBV3-1 (or the pseudogene TRBV3-2) to TRBJ1-3, with D perhaps matching TRBD1 (5 bases). V gave up 4 bases and J gave up 4 bases, with 17 bases separating them. Germline CDR1 is LGHDT and CDR2 is YNNKEL (reference sequence). The CDR3 spans 16 residues. The CDR3 loop is CASSPHGPGLGNTIYF. CDR3 DNA: TGTGCCAGCAGCCCCCATGGGCCGGGGCTCGGAAACACCATATATTTT.

V usage is TRBV19 and J usage is TRBJ2-1; D gene uncertain. CDR1 is LNHDA, CDR2 SQIVND, per germline (reference sequence). V was shortened by 5 bases and J by 6 bases, with 26 bases between the two germline ends. This CDR3 has 18 amino acids. The CDR3 is CASSSHNLLVGGVNEQFF. The CDR3 region has the DNA TGTGCCAGTAGTTCCCACAACCTCCTAGTGGGTGGGGTCAATGAGCAGTTCTTC. Looking up the rest from reference TRBV19 and TRBJ2-1 gives the full variable domain: DGGITQSPKYLFRKEGQNVTLSCEQNLNHDAMYWYRQDPGQGLRLIYYSQIVNDFQKGDIAEGYSVSREKKESFPLTVTSAQKNPTAFYLCASSSHNLLVGGVNEQFFGPGTRLTVL.

V is TRBV4-3 and J is TRBJ1-2, with unresolved D. The ends were cut back, 7 bases at V and 7 bases at J, with 22 bases in the middle. The CDR3 is 15 amino acids. CDR1 and CDR2 (germline): LGHNA, YSLEER. The CDR3 spells CASKEVDSLSGGYTF. The CDR3 DNA reads TGCGCCAGCAAAGAGGTAGATAGCCTAAGTGGTGGCTACACCTTC.

This chain uses TRBV14 with TRBJ2-7; 9 bases line up with TRBD2. CDR1 is SGHDN and CDR2 is FVKESK in the germline V gene. V lost 2 bases to trimming and J lost 1 base; unmatched junction nucleotides: 15. This CDR3 spans 19 amino acids. The CDR3 DNA is TGTGCCAGCAGCCAATCTCCTTTCACGGCGGGAGGGTGGTCCTACGAGCAGTACGTC. Encoded protein: CASSQSPFTAGGWSYEQYV.

V usage is TRBV20-1 and J usage is TRBJ2-7, with D possibly TRBD2 on 5 matching bases. CDR3 size: 11 residues. The V and J ends lost 3 bases and 9 bases respectively, with 12 bases between them. Germline V gene lookup returns CDR1 DFQATT and CDR2 SNEGSKA (reference sequence). Here the CDR3 reads CSARSIGGQYF. The DNA for the CDR3 is TGCAGTGCTAGGAGTATCGGAGGGCAGTACTTC.

The gene calls are TRBV10-3 and TRBJ2-1; D possibly matches TRBD1 or TRBD2 (5 bases each). The CDR3 has 12 amino acids. V lost 6 bases and J 5 bases, leaving 8 bases between the germline ends. Germline V gene sequence: CDR1 ENHRY, CDR2 SYGVKD. CDR3 nucleotide sequence: TGTGCCATCAGCGAGGGGAACAATGAGCAGTTCTTC. Encoded protein: CAISEGNNEQFF.

This clone was seen just once. The chain employs TRBV29-1 and TRBJ2-1; tentatively, D is TRBD1 (6 bases). The V gene's germline CDR1 is SQVTM and CDR2 ANQGSEA. This CDR3 has 17 residues. V lost 2 bases to trimming and J lost 2 bases, with 19 bases between them. The CDR3 reads CSVETLGHQKPYNEQFF. The DNA for the CDR3 is TGCAGCGTTGAAACTCTGGGACACCAAAAACCCTACAATGAGCAGTTCTTC.

This sequence joins TRBV27 and TRBJ2-7; perhaps TRBD2 as D (6 bases). The germline CDR1 and CDR2 sequences are MNHEY and SMNVEV (reference sequence). V was pared by 5 bases and J by 0 bases, with 14 bases between. CDR3 size: 15 residues. The DNA of the CDR3 is TGTGCCAGCAGTGTGGCGGGACTTGGCTCCTACGAGCAGTACGTC. Its protein is CASSVAGLGSYEQYV.

The chain combines TRBV2 with TRBJ2-7; D is uncertain. The CDR3 is made up of 15 amino acids. The ends were cut back, 6 bases at V and 3 bases at J, with 18 bases in the middle. The germline CDR1 and CDR2 sequences are SNHLY and FYNNEI. This chain's CDR3 is CASSDPYGTFYEQYV. CDR3 nucleotides: TGTGCCAGCAGCGACCCTTACGGCACCTTCTACGAGCAGTACGTC.

The chain is built from TRBV15 and TRBJ1-2; a possible D gene is TRBD1 (5 bases). Looked up from germline, CDR1 is LNHNV and CDR2 is YYDKDF (reference sequence). The V end lost 0 bases, the J end lost 1 base, and 12 bases lay between the germline ends. The CDR3 is made up of 16 amino acids. CDR3 amino acids: CATSRDKGQNNYGYTF. The CDR3 nucleotides read TGTGCCACCAGCAGAGATAAAGGACAAAATAACTATGGCTACACCTTC.

V is TRBV10-1 and J is TRBJ2-7; no clear D gene. In germline, CDR1 is WNHNN, CDR2 SYGVQD (reference sequence). This CDR3 is built from 13 residues. The germline V and J ends were trimmed by 5 bases and 3 bases, with 11 bases remaining between them. The CDR3 is CASSIRPYYEQYV. The CDR3 nucleotides are TGCGCCAGCAGTATTCGCCCGTACTACGAGCAGTACGTC.

Only one count was recorded for this clone. The V gene is TRBV7-9, the J gene TRBJ2-1, with no clear D. This CDR3 has 13 amino acids. CDR1 and CDR2 (germline): SEHNR, FQNEAQ (reference sequence). Trimming took 5 bases from V and 4 from J, leaving 9 bases between them. The CDR3 region is CASSNDLYNEQFF. In DNA, the CDR3 is TGTGCCAGCAGCAACGACTTATACAATGAGCAGTTCTTC.

The rearrangement links TRBV11-3 to TRBJ2-1; maybe TRBD1 (6 bases). The CDR3 covers 20 residues. V dropped 1 base and J dropped 0 bases, with 22 bases sitting between them. Germline-derived CDR1 and CDR2 are SGHNT and YENEEA. CDR3 nucleotide sequence: TGTGCCAGCAGCTTAGGGGACACCCATTTCGTAGGGAGCTCCTACAATGAGCAGTTCTTC. Residues: CASSLGDTHFVGSSYNEQFF.

This chain uses TRBV7-9 with TRBJ1-1; D unresolved. CDR1 is SEHNR, CDR2 FQNEAQ, per germline (reference sequence). V was cut by 3 bases and J by 0 bases, with 20 bases left in between. The length of the CDR3 is 18 residues. The CDR3 nucleotides read TGTGCCAGCAGCTTCCTCTGGCAGCCGAGGCTTATGAACACTGAAGCTTTCTTT. Its protein is CASSFLWQPRLMNTEAFF.

The V and J genes are TRBV10-3 and TRBJ2-7, with 7 nucleotides matching TRBD1. V dropped 2 bases and J dropped 2; count of bases not matched to a gene: 0. Germline lookup yields CDR1 ENHRY and CDR2 SYGVKD. CDR3 length: 13 residues. CDR3 coding DNA: TGTGCCATCAGTGAGGGACAGGCCTACGAGCAGTACTTC. Encoded protein: CAISEGQAYEQYF.